The rows below give T cell receptor beta chains drawn from one sample of a study of T cells after yellow fever vaccination. Each CDR3 protein gets one entry after TCRdb re-called the 5' RACE reads with MiXCR. The repertoire holds about 180,000 distinct CDR3 sequences, approximately 6.2% seen once, with 2.9% in the top ten. Material: CD4+ T cells sorted from PBMCs, obtained on the day of the first yellow fever vaccination. These receptors came from a man between 18 and 35 years old who received the YFV17D yellow fever vaccine. The CDR3 runs from the conserved cysteine through the conserved F or W. Fields, in order: V gene, D gene, J gene, clone size, CDR3 protein, CDR3 DNA. D genes are given only for firm matches. Clone size is given for some rows only: seen once, a few or many times, or a class if the clone is expanded.

TRBV10-3,.,TRBJ2-5,few,CAITVGETQYF,TGTGCCATCACGGTGGGGGAGACCCAGTACTTC
TRBV7-9,TRBD1,TRBJ1-2,.,CASSLGTGLNGYTF,TGTGCCAGCAGCTTAGGGACAGGACTTAATGGCTACACCTTC
TRBV7-2,.,TRBJ2-7,.,CASSPAAANYEQYF,TGTGCCAGCAGCCCCGCGGCCGCAAACTACGAGCAGTACTTC
TRBV25-1,.,TRBJ1-1,.,CASSSRPYTEAFF,TGTGCCAGCAGCTCCCGGCCATACACTGAAGCTTTCTTT
TRBV19,TRBD2,TRBJ2-7,.,CASSIGPAGAYEQYF,TGTGCCAGTAGTATAGGCCCAGCGGGGGCGTACGAGCAGTACTTC
TRBV12-3/TRBV12-4,TRBD1,TRBJ2-7,many,CASSMGQSYEQYF,TGTGCCAGCAGCATGGGACAGTCCTACGAGCAGTACTTC
TRBV20-1,.,TRBJ2-5,many,CSAGPGRETQYF,TGCAGTGCCGGTCCGGGGCGGGAGACCCAGTACTTC
TRBV5-1,.,TRBJ2-2,many,CASGGRHTGELFF,TGCGCCAGCGGGGGGAGACACACCGGGGAGCTGTTTTTT
TRBV19,.,TRBJ1-2,few,CASSIEGTGYTF,TGTGCCAGTAGTATAGAAGGGACCGGCTACACCTTC
TRBV7-3,TRBD2,TRBJ2-3,.,CASSLTGASGGREDTQYF,TGTGCCAGCAGCTTAACGGGAGCTAGCGGGGGGCGTGAAGATACGCAGTATTTT
TRBV5-1,TRBD1,TRBJ1-4,many,CASSRDSPNEKLFF,TGCGCCAGCAGCCGGGACAGCCCTAATGAAAAACTGTTTTTT
TRBV4-3,.,TRBJ2-2,many,CASSQVRGSSTGELFF,TGCGCCAGCAGCCAAGTTCGAGGGTCGTCCACCGGGGAGCTGTTTTTT
TRBV20-1,.,TRBJ1-1,many,CSVPEGNTEAFF,TGCAGTGTACCCGAAGGGAACACTGAAGCTTTCTTT
TRBV19,TRBD1,TRBJ2-1,few,CASSIAGQALYNEQFF,TGTGCCAGTAGTATAGCGGGACAGGCTCTCTACAATGAGCAGTTCTTC
TRBV5-1,.,TRBJ2-2,.,CASSLLTTLSGELFF,TGCGCCAGCAGCTTACTCACCACCCTCAGTGGGGAGCTGTTTTTT
TRBV27,.,TRBJ2-2,many,CASSLYGVHGELFF,TGTGCCAGCAGTTTATATGGAGTTCACGGGGAGCTGTTTTTT
TRBV6-1,TRBD1,TRBJ1-2,.,CASSDRDRGSLYGYTF,TGTGCCAGCAGTGACCGGGACAGGGGCTCTTTGTATGGCTACACCTTC
TRBV11-2,.,TRBJ2-1,many,CASIHRRNEQFF,TGTGCCAGCATCCACCGCCGCAATGAGCAGTTCTTC
TRBV6-4,.,TRBJ2-6,few,CASSDWGSGANVLTF,TGTGCCAGCAGTGACTGGGGGTCTGGGGCCAACGTCCTGACTTTC
TRBV5-1,TRBD2,TRBJ2-5,.,CASSLAGTSPQETQYF,TGCGCCAGCAGCTTGGCCGGGACTAGCCCACAAGAGACCCAGTACTTC
TRBV20-1,.,TRBJ2-3,.,CSANPPPASTDTQYF,TGCAGTGCTAACCCCCCCCCGGCTAGCACAGATACGCAGTATTTT
TRBV10-3,.,TRBJ2-5,many,CAISAGNAETQYF,TGTGCCATCAGTGCGGGAAATGCGGAGACCCAGTACTTC
TRBV20-1,TRBD1,TRBJ1-6,few,CSVKTGDHSPLHF,TGCAGTGTTAAGACAGGGGATCATTCACCCCTCCACTTT
TRBV7-6,.,TRBJ2-5,many,CASSSIHQETQYF,TGTGCCAGCAGCTCAATCCATCAGGAGACCCAGTACTTC
TRBV7-8,.,TRBJ2-2,few,CASSLAGGLMNTGELFF,TGTGCCAGCAGCTTAGCGGGGGGCCTCATGAACACCGGGGAGCTGTTTTTT
TRBV30,.,TRBJ2-2,few,CAWAGGRVNTGELFF,TGTGCCTGGGCCGGGGGCAGGGTGAACACCGGGGAGCTGTTTTTT
TRBV7-9,.,TRBJ1-4,many,CASSLMAGGGEKLFF,TGTGCCAGCAGCTTAATGGCAGGTGGGGGCGAAAAACTGTTTTTT
TRBV5-1,TRBD2,TRBJ2-7,many,CASSSTSGGANYEQYF,TGCGCCAGCAGCTCGACTAGCGGGGGGGCAAACTACGAGCAGTACTTC
TRBV18,.,TRBJ2-1,many,CASSPPFEGAEQFF,TGTGCCAGCTCACCACCGTTTGAAGGAGCTGAGCAGTTCTTC
TRBV3-1,TRBD2,TRBJ2-3,many,CASSRPAGGTDTQYF,TGTGCCAGCAGCCGACCAGCGGGGGGCACAGATACGCAGTATTTT
TRBV14,.,TRBJ2-5,many,CASSQEDRGVQETQYF,TGTGCCAGCAGCCAAGAAGACAGAGGGGTACAAGAGACCCAGTACTTC
TRBV7-3,.,TRBJ2-5,many,CASSLGGQSVETQYF,TGTGCCAGCAGCCTCGGCGGACAAAGTGTAGAGACCCAGTACTTC
TRBV19,TRBD1,TRBJ2-5,.,CASSFGTGGAETQYF,TGTGCCAGTAGTTTCGGGACAGGGGGCGCGGAGACCCAGTACTTC
TRBV20-1,.,TRBJ1-2,few,CSARENGREHYGYTF,TGCAGTGCTAGAGAGAACGGCAGAGAACACTATGGCTACACCTTC
TRBV19,.,TRBJ1-5,few,CARIISNQPQHF,TGTGCCAGGATAATTAGCAATCAGCCCCAGCATTTT
TRBV20-1,.,TRBJ2-7,.,CSASRGANYEQYF,TGCAGTGCTAGTCGCGGGGCGAACTACGAGCAGTACTTC
TRBV4-1,.,TRBJ2-7,few,CASSQLTGIPEQYF,TGCGCCAGCAGCCAACTGACGGGGATCCCCGAGCAGTACTTC
TRBV5-1,.,TRBJ2-1,.,CASSFGGNNEQFF,TGCGCCAGCAGCTTTGGGGGAAACAATGAGCAGTTCTTC
TRBV29-1,.,TRBJ2-5,many,CSVGQVRGETQYF,TGCAGCGTTGGACAGGTCAGAGGAGAGACCCAGTACTTC
TRBV5-1,.,TRBJ2-2,many,CASSSQGATGELFF,TGCGCCAGCAGCTCACAGGGAGCCACCGGGGAGCTGTTTTTT
TRBV7-2,.,TRBJ2-7,few,CASSLSQRYEQYF,TGTGCCAGCAGCTTATCCCAGAGATACGAGCAGTACTTC
TRBV5-1,.,TRBJ1-4,many,CASSLAAFTNEKLFF,TGCGCCAGCAGCTTGGCAGCATTTACTAATGAAAAACTGTTTTTT
TRBV19,.,TRBJ1-5,.,CASSMVDQPQHF,TGTGCCAGTAGTATGGTCGATCAGCCCCAGCATTTT
TRBV6-4,.,TRBJ2-3,many,CASKSTSTDTQYF,TGTGCCAGCAAGTCCACTAGCACAGATACGCAGTATTTT
TRBV12-3/TRBV12-4,.,TRBJ2-3,.,CASRSVPSTDTQYF,TGTGCCAGCAGGTCGGTGCCTAGCACAGATACGCAGTATTTT
TRBV6-5,.,TRBJ1-1,many,CASSSGARGNTEAFF,TGTGCCAGCAGTTCCGGGGCGAGGGGGAACACTGAAGCTTTCTTT
TRBV6-6,.,TRBJ2-3,.,CASNEYTDTQYF,TGTGCCAGCAACGAATACACAGATACGCAGTATTTT
TRBV5-1,.,TRBJ2-7,many,CASSLSGYEQYF,TGCGCCAGCAGCCTGAGCGGGTACGAGCAGTACTTC
TRBV7-2,.,TRBJ1-2,few,CASSFGQSFYGYTF,TGTGCCAGCAGCTTTGGACAGTCGTTCTATGGCTACACCTTC
TRBV5-1,TRBD2,TRBJ2-1,many,CASSPLAGGNEQFF,TGCGCCAGCAGCCCTTTAGCGGGGGGCAATGAGCAGTTCTTC
TRBV18,TRBD2,TRBJ2-1,many,CASSPRTAGLYEQFF,TGTGCCAGCTCACCCCGGACCGCGGGACTATATGAGCAGTTCTTC
TRBV5-1,.,TRBJ1-3,many,CASSPDRQGDSGNTIYF,TGCGCCAGCAGCCCCGACCGACAAGGCGACTCTGGAAACACCATATATTTT
TRBV19,.,TRBJ2-3,.,CASSDRPGGISTDTQYF,TGTGCCAGTAGTGATCGTCCTGGCGGGATTAGCACAGATACGCAGTATTTT